This T cell receptor beta chain is from a study of cytomegalovirus exposure and HLA in healthy donors. General study findings and limits: Later analysis indicated greater clonal expansion among HLA-associated TCR beta chains than among equally common other chains. Previous analysis showed most TCR beta V segments were productive about 87% or about 30% of the time. Reports indicate that TCR beta sequences accurately predicted the HLA-A and HLA-B alleles of most subjects.

A multiplex PCR was run with 60 Vbeta primers and 13 Jbeta primers. Generated by immunoSEQ multiplex PCR, the TCRdb table keeps only in-frame clones and is missing some. The sample has roughly 110,000 clones, 82% seen once; the top ten hold 1.5% to 2%. CDR1 SGHRS and CDR2 YFSETQ come from the germline V gene. This CDR3 spans 14 amino acids. Trimming took off 1 base at V and 4 bases at J, with 8 bases between the two ends. This clone appeared a single time. The antigen remains unidentified. Input material: PBMCs. This clonotype was obtained from a man in his fifties or sixties in good health and CMV-seronegative. The V call is TRBV5-1, the J call TRBJ2-2; maybe TRBD2 (5 bases). The CDR3 is CASSLTAGTGELFF. In DNA, the CDR3 is TGCGCCAGCAGCTTGACCGCGGGCACCGGGGAGCTGTTTTTT.